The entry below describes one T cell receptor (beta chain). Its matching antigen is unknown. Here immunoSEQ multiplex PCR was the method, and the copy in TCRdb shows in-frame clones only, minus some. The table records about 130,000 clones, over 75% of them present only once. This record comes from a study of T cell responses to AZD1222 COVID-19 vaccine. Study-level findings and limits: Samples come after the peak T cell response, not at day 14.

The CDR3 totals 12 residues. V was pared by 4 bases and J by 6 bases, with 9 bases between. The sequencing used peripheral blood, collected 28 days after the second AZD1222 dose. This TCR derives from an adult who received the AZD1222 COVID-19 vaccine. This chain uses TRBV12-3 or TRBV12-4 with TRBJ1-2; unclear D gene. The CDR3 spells CASSSDGNGYTF. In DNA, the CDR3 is TGTGCCAGCAGTTCCGACGGTAATGGCTACACCTTC.